This TCR beta chain was sequenced for a study of human T cells and chemical hapten exposure. In the study overall: While the approximately 24-week study was under way, patients received diphenylcyclopropenone on the scalp every week.

TCRdb re-called the RACE reads with MiXCR, one entry per CDR3 protein. The sample lists tens of thousands of distinct CDR3 sequences, about 11% occurring once. This clonotype was recorded many times. Its specificity is unknown. General observations from the study: There was no change with DPC sensitization in TCRs above 1 in 1000 frequency. PT1 expanded TCR numbers tracked positively with patch test score.

Time point defined: patch test 1, 2 weeks after DPC sensitization. Treatment denoted: therapeutic diphenylcyclopropenone sensitization with weekly scalp DPC. The CDR3 totals 14 residues. Germline CDR1 MNHEY, CDR2 SVGAGI. Trimming took off 6 bases at V and 7 bases at J, with 18 bases between the two ends. This chain uses TRBV6-5 with TRBJ2-5, with D perhaps TRBD2 (6 bases). The sample consisted of whole blood, taken in connection with sensitization to the hapten diphenylcyclopropenone (DPC). This sequence originates from an older woman with alopecia areata. Some clones in this sample may be carry-over from other donors' samples. This CDR3 is CASRSTGDGWTQYF. CDR3 coding DNA: TGTGCCAGCAGATCTACGGGAGATGGGTGGACCCAGTACTTC.